These T cell receptor beta chains were read from a single sample in a study of T-cell memory formation after mild COVID-19. TCRdb reprocessed the 5' RACE reads with MiXCR, giving one entry per CDR3 protein. The sample has about 400,000 distinct CDR3 sequences, roughly a quarter seen once. The sequenced sample consisted of PBMCs or a T cell subset sorted from them (not recorded which). Receptors originate from an adult woman who had mild COVID-19 (a few samples of this study predate the infection). Cell type and time point are not known. The CDR3 runs from the conserved cysteine through the conserved F or W.

TRBV9,TRBJ2-1,CASRRDNEQFF
TRBV20-1,TRBJ1-6,CSASKDSAHSPLHF
TRBV3-1,TRBJ2-3,CASSHGSGRGRTDTQYF
TRBV24-1,TRBJ2-2,CATSDRTGYAGELFF
TRBV7-3,TRBJ1-1,CASSLDKNTEAFF
TRBV5-1,TRBJ1-1,CASSRDRANINTEAFF
TRBV20-1,TRBJ2-7,CSATTDTYEQYF
TRBV24-1,TRBJ2-3,CATSWGMTDTQYF
TRBV20-1,TRBJ2-2,CSARGLERSGELFF
TRBV12-3/TRBV12-4,TRBJ1-2,CASSSVGSYGYTF
TRBV5-1,TRBJ1-1,CASSSVGTANTEAFF
TRBV7-8,TRBJ2-7,CASSLKWIYSYEQYF
TRBV5-4,TRBJ2-1,CASSLAGGDQFF
TRBV6-5,TRBJ2-7,CASSYTDGLGQYF
TRBV7-2,TRBJ2-5,CASSSKGRRETQYF
TRBV25-1,TRBJ1-6,CASRDREANNSPLHF
TRBV10-3,TRBJ2-5,CAISDGKETQYF
TRBV6-5,TRBJ1-1,CASSSISDERRAFF
TRBV18,TRBJ2-7,CASSPYGQVVPYEQYF
TRBV7-9,TRBJ1-5,CASSIWTGESNQPQHF
TRBV7-9,TRBJ1-2,CASSLLSGYTF
TRBV20-1,TRBJ2-1,CSARGLGNGQFF
TRBV5-1,TRBJ2-1,CASQLGGEQFF
TRBV12-3/TRBV12-4,TRBJ2-1,CASTLGYNEQFF
TRBV7-6,TRBJ1-1,CASSLSGGDTEAFF
TRBV7-9,TRBJ2-3,CASSLAAGQGRTDTQYF
TRBV2,TRBJ2-2,CASSHLTPPGELFF
TRBV7-6,TRBJ2-7,CASSLEARRSYEQYF
TRBV9,TRBJ2-1,CASSVVAGSSYNEQFF
TRBV9,TRBJ2-7,CASSVDRGDYEQYF
TRBV7-9,TRBJ2-1,CASRQIAGWQFF